This section outlines one TCR beta chain sequence together with its context. Antigen: not known. For CDR3 and TCR beta VDJ profiling, genomic DNA was the template used. From the reads, TCRdb called clonotypes with MiXCR, one entry per CDR3 protein. The table records around 68,000 distinct CDR3 sequences, roughly half of them present only once. The data belong to a study of CD8+CD57+ T cells in acquired aplastic anemia. As for the study in general: The study obtained an average of approximately 3 ug of DNA from sorted CD4+ and CD8+ cells. Where healthy donors were concerned, CD4+ cells averaged about 11 million reads.

CDR3 length: 14 residues. Trimming cost V 4 bases and J 5 bases; bases outside gene matches: 4. Germline V gives CDR1 KGHDR, CDR2 SFDVKD. Study findings and constraints: Patient and control CD8+ Simpson's diversity was not significantly different. Patients shared just under 30 CD8+ CDR3 sequences with controls.

The source material was sorted CD4+, CD8+, or CD8+CD57+ T cells (not recorded which) from PBMCs. The V call is TRBV24-1, the J call TRBJ1-5; 7 bases agree with TRBD1. The receptor comes from a human donor in good health, serving as a control. The chain's CDR3 is CATSETGTYQPQHF. Here the CDR3 DNA reads TGTGCCACCAGTGAGACAGGGACCTATCAGCCCCAGCATTTT.